A selection of T cell receptor beta chains follows, all from one sample in a study of cytomegalovirus exposure and HLA in healthy donors. Data came from immunoSEQ multiplex PCR; TCRdb stores just in-frame clones and leaves some out. Of under 200,000 clones listed, approximately 86% are singletons. What was sequenced was PBMCs. Every receptor here comes from a young woman in good health and CMV-seronegative. CDR3s include the opening cysteine and the closing phenylalanine or tryptophan. Fields, in order: J gene, D gene, clone size, V gene, CDR3 DNA, CDR3 protein. D genes are given only for firm matches. Clone size, where shown, is once, few, many, or a class for clones that have expanded.

J gene: TRBJ2-5
D gene: TRBD2
clone size: once
V gene: TRBV14
CDR3 DNA: TGTGCCAGCAGCCAACTTCTAGCGGGGGTGGAGACCCAGTACTTC
CDR3 protein: CASSQLLAGVETQYF

J gene: TRBJ1-5
D gene: .
clone size: .
V gene: TRBV4-1
CDR3 DNA: TGCGCCAGCAGCCAAGAGGGGGGAACAGAAAATCAGCCCCAGCATTTT
CDR3 protein: CASSQEGGTENQPQHF

J gene: TRBJ2-5
D gene: .
clone size: once
V gene: TRBV18
CDR3 DNA: TGTGCCAGCTCACGATACGCCGGGTCTGTGAAAGAGACCCAGTACTTC
CDR3 protein: CASSRYAGSVKETQYF

J gene: TRBJ2-5
D gene: .
clone size: .
V gene: TRBV29-1
CDR3 DNA: TGCAGCGCTGTCCCTGGTGCAGAAAAAGAGACCCAGTACTTC
CDR3 protein: CSAVPGAEKETQYF

J gene: TRBJ2-7
D gene: .
clone size: .
V gene: TRBV28
CDR3 DNA: TGTGCCAGCAGCCTAGCTTACATCGAGCAGTACTTC
CDR3 protein: CASSLAYIEQYF

J gene: TRBJ2-3
D gene: TRBD2
clone size: .
V gene: TRBV11-3
CDR3 DNA: TGTGCCAGCAGCTTGAGGACTAGCGGGGTGGCAGATACGCAGTATTTT
CDR3 protein: CASSLRTSGVADTQYF

J gene: TRBJ2-7
D gene: .
clone size: .
V gene: TRBV4-2
CDR3 DNA: TGTGCCAGCAGCCGAAACGGCCGGGACACCTATCCCTCCGAGCAGTACTTC
CDR3 protein: CASSRNGRDTYPSEQYF

J gene: TRBJ1-1
D gene: .
clone size: .
V gene: TRBV19
CDR3 DNA: TGTGCCAGTAGTATTATAATGGCAGGCACTGAAGCTTTCTTT
CDR3 protein: CASSIIMAGTEAFF

J gene: TRBJ2-3
D gene: .
clone size: .
V gene: TRBV15
CDR3 DNA: TGTGCCACCAGCAGAAGGACCCTAGATGACTACCCCTGGGCAGATACGCAGTATTTT
CDR3 protein: CATSRRTLDDYPWADTQYF

J gene: TRBJ2-7
D gene: .
clone size: .
V gene: TRBV6-4
CDR3 DNA: TGTGCCAGCAGTGGGGCAACCTACGAGCAGTACTTC
CDR3 protein: CASSGATYEQYF

J gene: TRBJ1-4
D gene: TRBD1
clone size: .
V gene: TRBV6-1
CDR3 DNA: TGTGCCAGCAGTGCCGGACAGGGCTATGAAAAACTGTTTTTT
CDR3 protein: CASSAGQGYEKLFF

J gene: TRBJ2-7
D gene: .
clone size: .
V gene: TRBV6-1
CDR3 DNA: TGTGCCAGCAGGGAGGGGGCAGGTTTCTACGAGCAGTACTTC
CDR3 protein: CASREGAGFYEQYF

J gene: TRBJ2-2
D gene: TRBD1
clone size: .
V gene: TRBV7-7
CDR3 DNA: TGTGCTAGCAGCCTGGGACAGCCGTACACCGGGGAGCTGTTTTTT
CDR3 protein: CASSLGQPYTGELFF

J gene: TRBJ1-2
D gene: .
clone size: .
V gene: TRBV5-1
CDR3 DNA: TGCGCCAGCAGCTTGGGCAGGGACTATGGCTACACCTTC
CDR3 protein: CASSLGRDYGYTF

J gene: TRBJ2-3
D gene: TRBD2
clone size: .
V gene: TRBV6-1
CDR3 DNA: TGTGCCAGCATAAGCGGGAGGGCCGAGGGAGATACGCAGTATTTT
CDR3 protein: CASISGRAEGDTQYF

J gene: TRBJ2-2
D gene: .
clone size: .
V gene: TRBV9
CDR3 DNA: TGTGCCAGCAGCTCCCGGGGGGCCCAAAACACCGGGGAGCTGTTTTTT
CDR3 protein: CASSSRGAQNTGELFF

J gene: TRBJ2-7
D gene: .
clone size: few
V gene: TRBV5-8
CDR3 DNA: TGTGCCAGCACTCGTAGTGTCGGGAACTACGAGCAGTACTTC
CDR3 protein: CASTRSVGNYEQYF

J gene: TRBJ2-2
D gene: .
clone size: once
V gene: TRBV19
CDR3 DNA: TGTGCCAGTAGTATATTGCCGAGTACCGGGGAGCTGTTTTTT
CDR3 protein: CASSILPSTGELFF

J gene: TRBJ1-2
D gene: .
clone size: .
V gene: TRBV5-8
CDR3 DNA: TGTGCCGACCAGACGGGCTATGGCTACACCTTC
CDR3 protein: CADQTGYGYTF

J gene: TRBJ2-7
D gene: .
clone size: once
V gene: TRBV13
CDR3 DNA: TGTGCCGGCAGCTTAATTGGCTCCGACAACGAGCAGTACTTC
CDR3 protein: CAGSLIGSDNEQYF

J gene: TRBJ1-4
D gene: .
clone size: .
V gene: TRBV20-1
CDR3 DNA: TGCAGTGCCCCTTTCAATGAAAAACTGTTTTTT
CDR3 protein: CSAPFNEKLFF

J gene: TRBJ1-2
D gene: TRBD1
clone size: .
V gene: TRBV28
CDR3 DNA: TGTGCCAGCAGTTTGAGAACAGGGGCCCGGTATGGCTACACCTTC
CDR3 protein: CASSLRTGARYGYTF

J gene: TRBJ2-7
D gene: .
clone size: .
V gene: TRBV5-8
CDR3 DNA: TGTGCCAGCAGCTTGGAGGCCAGGCCCACCTACGAGCAGTACTTC
CDR3 protein: CASSLEARPTYEQYF

J gene: TRBJ2-1
D gene: .
clone size: once
V gene: TRBV10-3
CDR3 DNA: TGTGCCATCAGTGAGTCGAACAAGGGGTCCCGTCAGTTCTTC
CDR3 protein: CAISESNKGSRQFF

J gene: TRBJ2-3
D gene: TRBD2
clone size: once
V gene: TRBV2
CDR3 DNA: TGTGCCAGCAGTGCGGCTAGCGGGAGTCGTACAGATACGCAGTATTTT
CDR3 protein: CASSAASGSRTDTQYF

J gene: TRBJ1-2
D gene: TRBD1
clone size: .
V gene: TRBV29-1
CDR3 DNA: TGCAGCGCCTGGGCCGGGACAGGGAGAGGCTACACCTTC
CDR3 protein: CSAWAGTGRGYTF

J gene: TRBJ2-5
D gene: TRBD2
clone size: .
V gene: TRBV6-5
CDR3 DNA: TGTGCCAGCAGTTACTACACGGGGGGGCAAGAGACCCAGTACTTC
CDR3 protein: CASSYYTGGQETQYF

J gene: TRBJ1-1
D gene: TRBD1
clone size: .
V gene: TRBV6-5
CDR3 DNA: TGTGCCAGCCTTAGACAGGGGCCCTCAAACGCTGAAGCTTTCTTT
CDR3 protein: CASLRQGPSNAEAFF

J gene: TRBJ2-1
D gene: TRBD2
clone size: once
V gene: TRBV4-2
CDR3 DNA: TGTGCCAGCAGCCAAGAGTGGCCTAGCGGGACCTACAATGAGCAGTTCTTC
CDR3 protein: CASSQEWPSGTYNEQFF

J gene: TRBJ1-1
D gene: .
clone size: once
V gene: TRBV2
CDR3 DNA: TGTGCCAGCAGGCTCCTCGGAACAGACTATGCGGCTTTCTTT
CDR3 protein: CASRLLGTDYAAFF

J gene: TRBJ2-2
D gene: TRBD2
clone size: .
V gene: TRBV5-1
CDR3 DNA: TGCGCCAGCAGCTCGACCCTTTTCGCGGGGGGGAACACCGGGGAGCTGTTTTTT
CDR3 protein: CASSSTLFAGGNTGELFF

J gene: TRBJ2-5
D gene: .
clone size: .
V gene: TRBV7-8
CDR3 DNA: TGTGCCAGCAGCCCCTCGAACGGTGGGAGGGAGACCCAGTACTTC
CDR3 protein: CASSPSNGGRETQYF

J gene: TRBJ1-2
D gene: TRBD1
clone size: .
V gene: TRBV4-2
CDR3 DNA: TGTGCCAGCAGCTCCGACACCGGGACAGGGGGCTATGGCTACACCTTC
CDR3 protein: CASSSDTGTGGYGYTF

J gene: TRBJ1-1
D gene: .
clone size: .
V gene: TRBV27
CDR3 DNA: TGTGCCAGCAGGCAAGTTACGGTGAACACTGAAGCTTTCTTT
CDR3 protein: CASRQVTVNTEAFF

J gene: TRBJ1-1
D gene: .
clone size: few
V gene: TRBV28
CDR3 DNA: TGTGCCAGCAGAAGGGGGAACACTGAAGCTTTCTTT
CDR3 protein: CASRRGNTEAFF

J gene: TRBJ2-7
D gene: .
clone size: .
V gene: TRBV4-1
CDR3 DNA: TGCGCCAGCAGCCAAGATCCAGTCCCCCTAGGCCGAGCCGAGCAGTACTTC
CDR3 protein: CASSQDPVPLGRAEQYF

J gene: TRBJ2-1
D gene: TRBD2
clone size: .
V gene: TRBV7-8
CDR3 DNA: TGTGCCAGCAGCTTAGCACTAGCGGGGGGGCACAGCTCCTACAATGAGCAGTTCTTC
CDR3 protein: CASSLALAGGHSSYNEQFF

J gene: TRBJ2-7
D gene: .
clone size: .
V gene: TRBV27
CDR3 DNA: TGTGCCAGCAGTCTCCTCGGGGGGACAGGAAGTCAGGAGCAGTACTTC
CDR3 protein: CASSLLGGTGSQEQYF

J gene: TRBJ2-2
D gene: .
clone size: .
V gene: TRBV7-9
CDR3 DNA: TGTGCCAGCAGCCCCCCGGCAGGCCACGGGGAGCTGTTTTTT
CDR3 protein: CASSPPAGHGELFF

J gene: TRBJ2-7
D gene: TRBD2
clone size: .
V gene: TRBV9
CDR3 DNA: TGTGCCAGCAGCGTAGAAGGGACTAGTCGGCAGTACTTC
CDR3 protein: CASSVEGTSRQYF

J gene: TRBJ2-7
D gene: .
clone size: .
V gene: TRBV10-3
CDR3 DNA: TGTGCCATTTTCGCCTACGAGCAGTACTTC
CDR3 protein: CAIFAYEQYF

J gene: TRBJ1-2
D gene: .
clone size: .
V gene: TRBV28
CDR3 DNA: TGTGCCAGCAGTTCCGAAGGACACCTCTATGGCTACACCTTC
CDR3 protein: CASSSEGHLYGYTF

J gene: TRBJ1-1
D gene: TRBD1
clone size: .
V gene: TRBV5-1
CDR3 DNA: TGCGCCAGCAGCTCAGGGGGGAGGCAGACTGAAGCTTTCTTT
CDR3 protein: CASSSGGRQTEAFF

J gene: TRBJ1-3
D gene: TRBD1
clone size: few
V gene: TRBV19
CDR3 DNA: TGTGCCAGTAGTGCTGTGGGGACAGAGCGTTCACGTCGAAACACCATATATTTT
CDR3 protein: CASSAVGTERSRRNTIYF

J gene: TRBJ2-7
D gene: TRBD1
clone size: .
V gene: TRBV7-8
CDR3 DNA: TGTGCCAGCAGCTCCGCCACAGGGGTCTACGAGCAGTACTTC
CDR3 protein: CASSSATGVYEQYF